This TCR beta chain is drawn from a study of T cell changes during pregnancy in multiple sclerosis. V lost 6 bases and J lost 6, with 15 bases in between. Germline V gene data show CDR1 as SQVTM and CDR2 as ANQGSEA. There are 12 residues in the CDR3. Using immunoSEQ multiplex PCR, the repertoire was profiled, and TCRdb retains in-frame clones only, with some absent. Counted here are more than 55,000 clones, roughly 94% occurring once; the ten biggest clones make up roughly 2.4%. This chain joins TRBV29-1 and TRBJ2-7; D might be TRBD2 (6 bases). This sample comprised CD8+ T cells from peripheral blood mononuclear cells, obtained after pregnancy. The sequence derives from a female donor with multiple sclerosis, enrolled in a pregnancy study. CDR3 coding DNA: TGCAGCGTCAGGCGGGATACGGGCGAGCAGTACTTC. Protein sequence: CSVRRDTGEQYF.